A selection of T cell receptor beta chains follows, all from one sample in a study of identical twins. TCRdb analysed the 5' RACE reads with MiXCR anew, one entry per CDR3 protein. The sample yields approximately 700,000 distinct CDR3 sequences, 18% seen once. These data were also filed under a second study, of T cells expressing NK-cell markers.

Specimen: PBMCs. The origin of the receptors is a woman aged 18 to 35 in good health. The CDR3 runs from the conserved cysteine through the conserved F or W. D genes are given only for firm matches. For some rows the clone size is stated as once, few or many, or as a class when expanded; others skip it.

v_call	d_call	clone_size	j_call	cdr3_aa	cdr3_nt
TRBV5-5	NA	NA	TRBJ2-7	CASSAPFAEEQYF	TGTGCCAGCAGCGCCCCCTTCGCGGAGGAGCAGTACTTC
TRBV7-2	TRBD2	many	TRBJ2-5	CASSSGLAGQETQYF	TGTGCCAGCAGCTCGGGACTAGCGGGGCAAGAGACCCAGTACTTC
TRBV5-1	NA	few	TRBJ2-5	CASSLLWMETQYF	TGCGCCAGCAGCTTGCTCTGGATGGAGACCCAGTACTTC
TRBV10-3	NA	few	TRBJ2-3	CAISENQDTQYF	TGTGCCATCAGTGAAAACCAGGATACGCAGTATTTT
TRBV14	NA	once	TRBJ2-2	CASSQEFLSNTGELFF	TGTGCCAGCAGCCAAGAGTTCCTCTCGAACACCGGGGAGCTGTTTTTT
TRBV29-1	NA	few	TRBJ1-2	CSVETAQDGYTF	TGCAGCGTTGAAACGGCTCAGGATGGCTACACCTTC
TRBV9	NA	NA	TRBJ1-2	CASSVAFVGNYGYTF	TGTGCCAGCAGCGTAGCGTTCGTTGGAAACTATGGCTACACCTTC
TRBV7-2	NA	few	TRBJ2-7	CASSLVSPSSYEQYF	TGTGCCAGCAGCTTAGTTAGCCCGTCCTCCTACGAGCAGTACTTC
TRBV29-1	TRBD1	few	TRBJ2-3	CSSRGQAGGSTDTQYF	TGCAGCTCTAGAGGACAGGCAGGTGGGAGCACAGATACGCAGTATTTT
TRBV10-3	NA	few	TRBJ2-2	CAISVGGTGELFF	TGTGCCATCAGTGTCGGGGGAACCGGGGAGCTGTTTTTT
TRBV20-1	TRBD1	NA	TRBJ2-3	CSAPPRQGEADTQYF	TGCAGTGCCCCCCCTCGACAGGGTGAAGCAGATACGCAGTATTTT
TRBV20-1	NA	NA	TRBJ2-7	CSASTRDFRHEQYF	TGCAGTGCAAGCACCCGGGACTTTCGCCACGAGCAGTACTTC
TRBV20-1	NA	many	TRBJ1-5	CSARVSGGFQPQHF	TGCAGTGCTAGAGTATCGGGGGGCTTTCAGCCCCAGCATTTT
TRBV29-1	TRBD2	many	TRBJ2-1	CSVLGGSTYNEQFF	TGCAGCGTTTTGGGCGGGAGTACCTACAATGAGCAGTTCTTC
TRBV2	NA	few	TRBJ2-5	CASGPSQETQYF	TGTGCCAGCGGACCTAGCCAAGAGACCCAGTACTTC
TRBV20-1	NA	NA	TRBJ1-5	CSAPSGPSNQPQHF	TGCAGTGCTCCTTCGGGGCCTAGCAATCAGCCCCAGCATTTT
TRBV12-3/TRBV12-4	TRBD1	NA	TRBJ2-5	CASSPGTGSGLRETQYF	TGTGCCAGCAGTCCCGGGACAGGTAGCGGATTGAGGGAGACCCAGTACTTC
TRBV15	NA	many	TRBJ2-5	CATSLRGGQETQYF	TGTGCCACCAGCCTTAGAGGGGGCCAAGAGACCCAGTACTTC
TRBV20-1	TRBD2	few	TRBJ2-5	CSAISGGGETQYF	TGCAGTGCTATTAGCGGGGGGGGAGAGACCCAGTACTTC
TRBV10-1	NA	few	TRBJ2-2	CASSDYSGSVGGELFF	TGCGCCAGCAGTGACTATTCGGGGAGCGTCGGCGGGGAGCTGTTTTTT
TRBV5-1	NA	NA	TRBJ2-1	CASSLAERKEQFF	TGCGCCAGCAGCTTGGCCGAGCGGAAGGAGCAGTTCTTC
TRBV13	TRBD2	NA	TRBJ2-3	CASSSRTSGGFSDTQYF	TGTGCCAGCAGCTCCCGGACTAGCGGAGGCTTCTCAGATACGCAGTATTTT
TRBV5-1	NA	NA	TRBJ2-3	CASSLVPLSTDTQYF	TGCGCCAGCAGCTTGGTCCCACTCAGCACAGATACGCAGTATTTT
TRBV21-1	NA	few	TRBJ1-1	CAWGRGRGDTEAFF	TGTGCCTGGGGCAGGGGGCGCGGGGACACTGAAGCTTTCTTT
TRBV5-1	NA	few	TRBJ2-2	CASSLGAGRTGELFF	TGCGCCAGCAGCTTGGGGGCAGGACGCACCGGGGAGCTGTTTTTT
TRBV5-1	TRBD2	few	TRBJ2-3	CASSPPVGGSTDTQYF	TGCGCCAGCAGCCCGCCCGTGGGCGGGAGTACGGATACGCAGTATTTT
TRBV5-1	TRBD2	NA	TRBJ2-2	CASSSGLAGAQVELFF	TGCGCCAGCAGCTCGGGACTAGCGGGAGCCCAGGTGGAGCTGTTTTTT
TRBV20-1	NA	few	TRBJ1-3	CSARVLGSGNTIYF	TGCAGTGCTAGAGTCCTGGGGTCTGGAAACACCATATATTTT
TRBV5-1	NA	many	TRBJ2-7	CASSLAGTTYEQYF	TGCGCCAGCAGCTTGGCAGGAACAACCTACGAGCAGTACTTC
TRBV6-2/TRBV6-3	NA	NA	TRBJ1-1	CASSFGTTAFF	TGTGCCAGCAGTTTCGGGACAACCGCTTTCTTT
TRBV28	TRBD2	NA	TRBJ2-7	CASSSDPAGASGEQYF	TGTGCCAGCAGTTCCGACCCAGCGGGAGCTTCTGGCGAGCAGTACTTC
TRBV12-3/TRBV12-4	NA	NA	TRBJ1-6	CASTLTYNSPLHF	TGTGCCAGCACCTTAACCTATAATTCACCCCTCCACTTT
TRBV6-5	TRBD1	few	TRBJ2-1	CASSYGDSSYNEQFF	TGTGCCAGCAGTTACGGGGACAGCTCCTACAATGAGCAGTTCTTC
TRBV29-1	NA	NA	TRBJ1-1	CSVVVLSTEAFF	TGCAGCGTTGTGGTCCTGAGCACTGAAGCTTTCTTT
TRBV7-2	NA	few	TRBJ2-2	CASSFRATGNTGELFF	TGTGCCAGCAGCTTCCGGGCCACGGGGAACACCGGGGAGCTGTTTTTT
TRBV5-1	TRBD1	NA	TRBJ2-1	CASTGGVSRGSEQFF	TGCGCCAGTACAGGGGGCGTGAGCCGTGGGTCTGAGCAGTTCTTC
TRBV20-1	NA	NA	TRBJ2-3	CSAKSDGITQYF	TGCAGTGCAAAATCTGACGGCATAACGCAGTATTTT
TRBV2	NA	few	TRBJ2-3	CASSVDAHTDTQYF	TGTGCCAGCAGTGTTGATGCGCACACAGATACGCAGTATTTT
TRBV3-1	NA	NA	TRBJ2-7	CASSQESGADEQYF	TGTGCCAGCAGCCAAGAGTCAGGGGCTGACGAGCAGTACTTC
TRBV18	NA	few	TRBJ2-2	CASSPPVGQGGSGELFF	TGTGCCAGCTCACCACCGGTCGGACAGGGAGGGTCCGGGGAGCTGTTTTTT
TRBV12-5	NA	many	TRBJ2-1	CASGPPGAQGNEQFF	TGTGCTAGTGGTCCCCCAGGTGCCCAAGGCAATGAGCAGTTCTTC
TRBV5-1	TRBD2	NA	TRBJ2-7	CASSGLAGGVAEQYF	TGCGCCAGCAGCGGGTTAGCGGGGGGCGTAGCCGAGCAGTACTTC
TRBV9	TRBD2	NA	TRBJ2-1	CASSPTGGAGGLTQFF	TGTGCCAGCAGCCCGACCGGAGGGGCGGGGGGCCTCACGCAGTTCTTC
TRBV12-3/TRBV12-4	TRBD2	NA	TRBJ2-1	CASSSRLAGGPKLVNEQFF	TGTGCCAGCAGTTCCCGACTAGCGGGGGGGCCCAAGCTGGTCAATGAGCAGTTCTTC
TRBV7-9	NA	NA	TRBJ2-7	CASSLERGLAYEQYF	TGTGCCAGCAGCTTAGAACGAGGGCTCGCCTACGAGCAGTACTTC
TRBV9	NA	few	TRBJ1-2	CASSGGRLYGYTF	TGTGCCAGCTCCGGGGGCCGATTATATGGCTACACCTTC
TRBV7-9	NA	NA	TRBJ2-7	CASSPTPGASASYEQYF	TGTGCCAGCAGCCCCACGCCCGGGGCTAGCGCTTCCTACGAGCAGTACTTC
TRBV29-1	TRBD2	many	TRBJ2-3	CSAQRGSTDTQYF	TGCAGCGCCCAGCGGGGAAGCACAGATACGCAGTATTTT
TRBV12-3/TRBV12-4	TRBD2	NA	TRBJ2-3	CASRPPGLAGADTQYF	TGTGCCAGCAGGCCCCCGGGACTAGCGGGAGCAGATACGCAGTATTTT
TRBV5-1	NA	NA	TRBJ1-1	CASSLGGEAEAFF	TGCGCCAGCAGCTTGGGAGGAGAAGCTGAAGCTTTCTTT
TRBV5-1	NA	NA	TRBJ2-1	CASTDGGLGYNEQFF	TGCGCCAGCACCGACGGGGGCTTGGGGTACAATGAGCAGTTCTTC
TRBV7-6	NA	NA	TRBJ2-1	CASSLGDGSYNEQFF	TGTGCCAGCAGCTTAGGGGACGGCTCCTACAATGAGCAGTTCTTC
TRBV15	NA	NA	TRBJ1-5	CATSPRVEEPQHF	TGTGCCACCAGCCCCAGAGTAGAGGAGCCCCAGCATTTT
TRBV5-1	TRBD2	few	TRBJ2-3	CASSPMGGIADTQYF	TGCGCCAGCAGCCCTATGGGGGGGATAGCAGATACGCAGTATTTT
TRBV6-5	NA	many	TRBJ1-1	CASSYAGVNTEAFF	TGTGCCAGCAGTTACGCAGGGGTGAACACTGAAGCTTTCTTT
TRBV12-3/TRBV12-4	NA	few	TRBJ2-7	CASKIGGREQYF	TGTGCCAGCAAAATTGGGGGTAGGGAGCAGTACTTC
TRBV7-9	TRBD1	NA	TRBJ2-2	CASSFDRVNTGELFF	TGTGCCAGCAGCTTTGACAGGGTCAACACCGGGGAGCTGTTTTTT